The 14 T cell receptor beta chains given below trace back to one sample, sequenced in a study of blood T cell repertoires in COVID-19. The repertoire was sequenced with immunoSEQ multiplex PCR; TCRdb's copy has only in-frame clones and lacks some. Found here are tens of thousands of clones, over 75% of them singletons; the top ten hold around 4.3%. Sequencing was performed on peripheral blood. The receptors were gathered from a woman aged 55-70 years with acute or convalescent COVID-19.

The sample holds one count of this clone. The chain has TRBV28 and TRBJ1-4; D is uncertain. Germline V gene sequence: CDR1 MDHEN, CDR2 SYDVKM. The CDR3 extends over 11 amino acids. Trimming shortened V by 3 bases and J by 12 bases, and 8 bases separated the two germline ends. In DNA form, the CDR3 reads TGTGCCAGCAGTTTTGAGGGAGAACTGTTTTTT. Its protein is CASSFEGELFF.

This chain joins TRBV3-1 (or the pseudogene TRBV3-2) and TRBJ2-5, with D possibly TRBD2 on 5 matching bases. The CDR3 length is 13 residues. Germline V gives CDR1 LGHDT, CDR2 YNNKEL (reference sequence). Trimming removed 1 base from V and 3 bases from J, with 6 bases in between. In DNA, the CDR3 is TGTGCCAGCAGCCAAGGACTAAAAGAGACCCAGTACTTC. This codes for CASSQGLKETQYF.

This sequence joins TRBV27 and TRBJ2-5; D perhaps matches TRBD1 (6 bases). Germline V gene data show CDR1 as MNHEY and CDR2 as SMNVEV (reference sequence). With 3 bases removed from V and 9 bases from J, the gap between germline ends came to 8 bases. The CDR3 contains 11 residues. The CDR3 protein is CASSFSGAQYF. As DNA, the CDR3 is TGTGCCAGCAGTTTTTCAGGGGCCCAGTACTTC.

J is TRBJ2-7 and V is TRBV6-6; 8 nucleotides agree with TRBD1. The CDR3 is 14 amino acids. V was pared by 5 bases and J by 6 bases, with 9 bases of the junction left unmatched. The germline V gene encodes CDR1 MNHNY and CDR2 SVGAGI (reference sequence). The CDR3 nucleotides read TGTGCCAGCAGTACGACAGGGGTAAAGGGCGAGCAGTACTTC. Its protein is CASSTTGVKGEQYF.

The V call is TRBV28, the J call TRBJ2-3; 8 nucleotides line up with TRBD1. This CDR3 region has 14 residues. Germline assignment: CDR1 MDHEN and CDR2 SYDVKM. The J segment lost 6 bases and the V segment lost 5 bases, leaving 7 bases of the junction unmatched. As DNA, the CDR3 is TGTGCCAGCAGTACCCGACAGGGGAAGGATACGCAGTATTTT. Protein: CASSTRQGKDTQYF. Full variable domain (missing parts from reference TRBV28 and TRBJ2-3): DVKVTQSSRYLVKRTGEKVFLECVQDMDHENMFWYRQDPGLGLRLIYFSYDVKMKEKGDIPEGYSVSREKKERFSLILESASTNQTSMYLCASSTRQGKDTQYFGPGTRLTVL.

The chain has TRBV7-2 and TRBJ2-1; possible D gene TRBD1, 6 bases. CDR1 SGHTA and CDR2 FQGNSA come from the germline V gene. Deletions cut 1 base from V and 9 bases from J, with 16 bases between. The CDR3 extends over 15 amino acids. CDR3 sequence reads: CASSLVGTNRGEQFF. CDR3 nucleotides: TGTGCCAGCAGCTTAGTAGGGACAAACCGGGGTGAGCAGTTCTTC.

This clone is a singleton in its sample. V and J are TRBV6-5 and TRBJ2-1; possibly TRBD2 for D (6 bases). CDR1 and CDR2 from the germline V gene are MNHEY and SVGAGI. V gave up 2 bases and J gave up 4 bases, with 15 bases separating them. The CDR3 runs to 16 residues. The CDR3: CASSYDVAGPYNEQFF. The CDR3 DNA is TGTGCCAGCAGTTACGACGTTGCGGGGCCTTACAATGAGCAGTTCTTC.

The rearrangement uses TRBV4-1 and TRBJ2-7, with D tentatively TRBD1 (5 bases). The CDR3 consists of 13 residues. The V and J ends lost 6 bases and 3 bases respectively, with 12 bases between them. Germline-derived CDR1 and CDR2 are MGHRA and YSYEKL. The CDR3 loop reads CASRPEGVYEQYF. CDR3 DNA: TGCGCCAGCAGACCTGAAGGGGTCTACGAGCAGTACTTC.

V and J are TRBV9 and TRBJ2-1; TRBD2 matches 8 bases. The V gene's germline CDR1 is SGDLS and CDR2 YYNGEE. The CDR3 loop spans 17 amino acids. V gave up 3 bases and J gave up 7 bases; unmatched junction bases: 15. Here the CDR3 reads CASSGGPGTRVTNEQFF. In DNA, the CDR3 is TGTGCCAGCAGCGGAGGCCCCGGGACTAGGGTGACTAATGAGCAGTTCTTC.

In its sample, this clone was seen a few times. The rearrangement joins TRBV3-1 (or the pseudogene TRBV3-2) to TRBJ1-3; a possible D gene is TRBD1 (5 bases). Germline CDR1 reads LGHDT; CDR2 reads YNNKEL (reference sequence). The length of the CDR3 is 15 residues. The V end was cut by 5 bases, the J end by 0 bases, with 11 bases between. CDR3 DNA: TGTGCCAGCAGCAAAACCAGGGACTCTGGAAACACCATATATTTT. Translated: CASSKTRDSGNTIYF.

This clone was counted a single time. The chain uses TRBV3-1 (or the pseudogene TRBV3-2) and TRBJ2-7; D is unclear. Trimming removed 1 base from V and 0 bases from J, with 7 bases in between. This CDR3 is 14 amino acids long. The germline gives CDR1 LGHDT, CDR2 YNNKEL (reference sequence). CDR3 nucleotides: TGTGCCAGCAGCCAAGTCGCTAGCTCCTACGAGCAGTACTTC. Its protein product is CASSQVASSYEQYF.

This sequence joins TRBV19 and TRBJ1-4; D gene uncertain. The CDR3 loop spans 14 amino acids. CDR1 is LNHDA and CDR2 is SQIVND in the germline V gene (reference sequence). V lost 7 bases to trimming and J lost 3 bases, with 12 bases between them. The CDR3 loop reads CASKIARSNEKLFF. As DNA, the CDR3 is TGTGCCAGTAAGATCGCCAGGTCTAATGAAAAACTGTTTTTT.

The chain links TRBV7-9 to TRBJ2-2, with 7 bases matching TRBD1. Per germline, CDR1 SEHNR and CDR2 FQNEAQ (reference sequence). The trim removed 5 bases at V and 7 bases at J, leaving 10 bases unmatched. This CDR3 is built from 15 residues. The CDR3 region has the DNA TGTGCCAGCAGCCTCCCCGGGACAGCAGACGGGGAGCTGTTTTTT. Its protein is CASSLPGTADGELFF.

This chain connects TRBV2 to TRBJ1-6, with 8 bases identical to TRBD1. CDR3 length: 15 amino acids. V lost 4 bases, J lost 7 bases, and 6 bases stayed unmatched. Germline V gene lookup returns CDR1 SNHLY and CDR2 FYNNEI. The CDR3 DNA reads TGTGCCAGCAGTGTGGGACAGGAACCGAATTCACCCCTCCACTTT. This encodes CASSVGQEPNSPLHF.